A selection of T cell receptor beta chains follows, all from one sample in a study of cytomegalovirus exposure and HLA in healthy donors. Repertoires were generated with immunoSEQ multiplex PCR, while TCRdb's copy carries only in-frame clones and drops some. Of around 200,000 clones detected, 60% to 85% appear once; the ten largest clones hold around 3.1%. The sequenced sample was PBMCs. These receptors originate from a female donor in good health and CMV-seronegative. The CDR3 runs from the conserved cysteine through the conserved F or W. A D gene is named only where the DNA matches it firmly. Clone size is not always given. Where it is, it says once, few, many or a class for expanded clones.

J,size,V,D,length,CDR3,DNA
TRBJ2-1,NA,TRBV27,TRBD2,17,CASLGTSGRIGYNEQFF,TGTGCCAGCTTAGGGACTAGCGGGAGAATAGGGTACAATGAGCAGTTCTTC
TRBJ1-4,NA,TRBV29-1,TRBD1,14,CSVPTGTGDEKLFF,TGCAGCGTTCCTACCGGGACAGGGGATGAAAAACTGTTTTTT
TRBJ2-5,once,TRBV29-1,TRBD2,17,CSVDPSMGAGIQETQYF,TGCAGCGTTGATCCATCTATGGGAGCGGGGATCCAAGAGACCCAGTACTTC
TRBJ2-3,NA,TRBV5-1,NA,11,CASSLDYTQYF,TGCGCCAGCAGCTTGGACTATACGCAGTATTTT
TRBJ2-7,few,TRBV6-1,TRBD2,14,CAIGIAGGRYEQYF,TGTGCCATCGGGATAGCGGGGGGGCGATACGAGCAGTACTTC
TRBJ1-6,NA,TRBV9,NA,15,CASSVDSSYNSPLHF,TGTGCCAGCAGCGTAGACAGCTCCTATAATTCACCCCTCCACTTT
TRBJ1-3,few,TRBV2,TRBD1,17,CASSKDRVGSSGNTIYF,TGTGCCAGCAGTAAGGACAGGGTGGGGAGCTCTGGAAACACCATATATTTT
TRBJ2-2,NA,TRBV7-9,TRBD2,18,CASSSPPPLAANTGELFF,TGTGCCAGCAGCTCGCCCCCCCCACTAGCGGCGAACACCGGGGAGCTGTTTTTT
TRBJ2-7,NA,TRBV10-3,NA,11,CAISPQSEQYF,TGTGCCATCAGTCCACAAAGCGAGCAGTACTTC
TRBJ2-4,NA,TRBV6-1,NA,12,CASSESILIQYF,TGTGCCAGCAGTGAAAGCATTCTCATTCAGTACTTC
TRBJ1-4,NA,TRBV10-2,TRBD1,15,CASRIPGQGREKLFF,TGCGCCAGCAGAATACCGGGACAGGGACGGGAAAAACTGTTTTTT
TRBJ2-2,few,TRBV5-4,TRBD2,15,CATSGLAGDTGELFF,TGTGCCACTTCCGGACTAGCGGGGGATACCGGGGAGCTGTTTTTT
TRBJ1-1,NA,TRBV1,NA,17,CTSSQGQLGGMNTEAFF,TGCACCAGCAGCCAAGGGCAGTTAGGGGGCATGAACACTGAAGCTTTCTTT